These 25 T cell receptor beta chains were sequenced from one sample in a study of T cells of healthy individuals. TCRdb re-called the 5' RACE reads through MiXCR, storing one row per CDR3 protein. The sample lists about 100,000 distinct CDR3 sequences; roughly a sixth were seen once. These receptors were collected from a human donor in good health.

This chain uses TRBV3-1 with TRBJ2-5, with TRBD1 matching 11 bases. CDR1 and CDR2 from the germline V gene are LGHDT and YNNKEL (reference sequence). The CDR3 consists of 17 residues. The V segment lost 5 bases and the J segment 5 bases; nucleotides outside the gene matches: 13. CDR3 in amino acids: CASSNLDRGRPEETQYF. CDR3 DNA sequence: TGTGCCAGCAGCAACCTGGACAGGGGGCGCCCGGAGGAGACCCAGTACTTC.

The genes are TRBV11-3 and TRBJ2-7; the match to TRBD2 covers 8 bases. This CDR3 has 15 residues. Germline CDR1 is SGHNT and CDR2 is YENEEA. Germline trimming cut 5 bases from V and 6 bases from J; bases unmatched to any gene: 12. The CDR3, as DNA: TGTGCCAGCAGCCCGCATTCGGCGGGAGGAGGCGAGCAGTACTTC. As protein: CASSPHSAGGGEQYF.

This clonotype was counted ten times or more. The rearrangement uses TRBV4-2 and TRBJ1-1; D is uncertain. V dropped 0 bases and J dropped 0 bases, with 11 bases sitting between them. The CDR3 loop spans 16 amino acids. Per germline, CDR1 LGHNA and CDR2 YNFKEQ. This chain's CDR3 is CASSQDWGGLNTEAFF. In DNA, the CDR3 is TGTGCCAGCAGCCAAGATTGGGGTGGGCTGAACACTGAAGCTTTCTTT.

This clonotype was seen more than once but under ten times. The rearrangement links TRBV4-1 to TRBJ2-1; TRBD2 matches at 7 bases. The ends lost 4 bases at V and 3 bases at J; junction bases unmatched: 15. Germline values: CDR1 MGHRA, CDR2 YSYEKL. The CDR3 is 18 residues long. CDR3 residues: CASSRSRIQRGFYNEQFF. The CDR3 DNA is TGCGCCAGCAGCCGAAGCCGGATCCAGCGGGGATTCTACAATGAGCAGTTCTTC.

This clonotype has only a few counts. The V call is TRBV3-1, the J call TRBJ1-1, with unresolved D. V lost 9 bases to trimming and J lost 6 bases, with 11 bases between them. The CDR3 runs 11 residues. From germline, CDR1 is LGHDT and CDR2 YNNKEL (reference sequence). This chain's CDR3 is CASPEGSEAFF. DNA of the CDR3: TGTGCCAGTCCCGAAGGCTCTGAAGCTTTCTTT.

This clonotype was recorded many times. The rearrangement links TRBV7-2 to TRBJ1-2, with TRBD1 identical over 9 bases. The ends lost 1 base at V and 7 bases at J; junction bases unmatched: 1. CDR1 SGHTA and CDR2 FQGNSA come from the germline V gene. This CDR3 comprises 13 residues. DNA of the CDR3: TGTGCCAGCAGCTTAGGGACAGGGGCTGGCTACACCTTC. It encodes CASSLGTGAGYTF.

This clonotype has a handful of counts. The V and J genes are TRBV12-3 or TRBV12-4 and TRBJ2-5; D uncertain. This CDR3 is built from 13 residues. V gave up 3 bases and J gave up 5 bases, with 10 bases separating them. The DNA of the CDR3 is TGTGCCAGCAGTTTGCAGAGCGTTGAGACCCAGTACTTC. Its protein product is CASSLQSVETQYF.

This clonotype has a handful of counts. This rearrangement joins TRBV4-1 to TRBJ1-4; no clear D. The germline gives CDR1 MGHRA, CDR2 YSYEKL. V was pared by 3 bases and J by 11 bases, with 16 bases between. The CDR3 spans 14 residues. For the CDR3, the DNA is TGCGCCAGCAGCCAGGCGGCGAACACGCGGAAACTGTTTTTT. As protein: CASSQAANTRKLFF.

This clonotype was found many times. This rearrangement joins TRBV7-3 to TRBJ2-5; D might be TRBD1 or TRBD2, each matching 6 bases. Germline values: CDR1 SGHTA, CDR2 FQGTGA. V lost 1 base to trimming and J lost 2 bases, with 11 bases between them. The CDR3 is 15 amino acids. CDR3 DNA: TGTGCCAGCAGCTTAATCGGGGGCGTACAAGAGACCCAGTACTTC. It translates to CASSLIGGVQETQYF.

This clonotype was recorded at least ten times. The chain employs TRBV19 and TRBJ1-2; tentatively, D is TRBD1 (6 bases). CDR3 length: 15 amino acids. Trimming cost V 5 bases and J 8 bases, with 21 bases left between them. In germline, CDR1 is LNHDA, CDR2 SQIVND (reference sequence). The CDR3 loop reads CASSGLAGAQGGYTF. The CDR3 DNA follows: TGTGCCAGTAGTGGATTGGCGGGGGCCCAGGGAGGCTACACCTTC.

This clonotype was recorded a few times. This sequence joins TRBV7-2 and TRBJ2-3; either TRBD1 or TRBD2 may fit D (5 bases each). This CDR3 contains 14 residues. The V and J ends lost 5 bases and 7 bases respectively, with 16 bases between them. Germline loops: CDR1 SGHTA, CDR2 FQGNSA. This CDR3 is CASSLLGASYTQYF. The CDR3 nucleotides read TGTGCCAGCAGCCTGCTAGGGGCTAGCTATACGCAGTATTTT.

This clonotype is labeled as medium-sized (0.01 to 0.1%). The rearrangement links TRBV4-3 to TRBJ1-3; maybe TRBD1 (5 bases). The CDR3 has 16 amino acids. Trimming took off 0 bases at V and 2 bases at J, with 11 bases between the two ends. Per germline, CDR1 LGHNA and CDR2 YSLEER. Here the CDR3 reads CASSQDAGSAGNTIYF. The CDR3 nucleotides are TGCGCCAGCAGCCAAGATGCAGGGTCGGCTGGAAACACCATATATTTT.

This clonotype has more than one count but fewer than ten. The chain combines TRBV7-9 with TRBJ2-3; 12 bases agree with TRBD2. The CDR3 runs to 18 residues. The junction had 11 bases not matched to a gene; V was cut back by 5 bases and J by 2 bases. CDR1 SEHNR and CDR2 FQNEAQ come from the germline V gene (reference sequence). CDR3 nucleotides: TGTGCCAGCAGCCTCCCTAGCGGGGGGGGCAAAGACACAGATACGCAGTATTTT. This encodes CASSLPSGGGKDTDTQYF.

The rearrangement links TRBV19 to TRBJ2-1, with TRBD1 matching 10 bases. From germline, CDR1 is LNHDA and CDR2 SQIVND (reference sequence). The CDR3 contains 15 residues. V shed 6 bases, J shed 3 bases, and the junction held 5 bases outside the gene matches. The CDR3: CASSRDRGFYNEQFF. DNA of the CDR3: TGTGCCAGTAGCCGGGACAGGGGTTTCTACAATGAGCAGTTCTTC.

This clonotype was counted a single time. The chain couples TRBV7-2 to TRBJ2-7; D remains unclear. The germline gives CDR1 SGHTA, CDR2 FQGNSA. This CDR3 is built from 15 residues. Deletions cut 0 bases from V and 2 bases from J, with 11 bases between. This CDR3 is CASSLAGTETYEQYF. CDR3 nucleotides: TGTGCCAGCAGCTTAGCGGGCACGGAGACCTACGAGCAGTACTTC.

J is TRBJ2-7 and V is TRBV5-1, with TRBD1 identical over 9 bases. Trimming at V came to 4 bases and at J to 4 bases, leaving 9 bases not matched to a gene. Germline V lookup: CDR1 SGHRS, CDR2 YFSETQ. The CDR3 is 15 amino acids. The CDR3 nucleotides are TGCGCCAGCAGCGGAGGATCGGACAGGGGTTACGAGCAGTACTTC. This translates into CASSGGSDRGYEQYF.

This sequence joins TRBV25-1 and TRBJ2-1; 9 nucleotides match TRBD2. The CDR3 length is 14 residues. Germline V lookup: CDR1 MGHDK, CDR2 SYGVNS. Trimming cost V 7 bases and J 9 bases; bases outside gene matches: 10. The DNA of the CDR3 is TGTGCCAGCATTTCCGCTAGCGGGATTAGTGAGCAGTTCTTC. Amino acids: CASISASGISEQFF.

The chain joins TRBV24-1 to TRBJ2-7; D is tentatively TRBD1 or TRBD2 (5 bases each). The CDR3 has 14 amino acids. V dropped 4 bases and J dropped 1 base, with 10 bases sitting between them. CDR1 and CDR2 (germline): KGHDR, SFDVKD. DNA for the CDR3: TGTGCCACCAGTGAATCCGGGACGTCCTACGAGCAGTACTTC. Translating it yields CATSESGTSYEQYF.

The V and J genes are TRBV5-4 and TRBJ1-6; D is ambiguous. Germline V gives CDR1 SGHNT, CDR2 YYREEE (reference sequence). CDR3 size: 14 residues. Between the trimmed V and J ends, which lost 0 bases and 9 bases, there was a span of 10 bases. CDR3 nucleotide sequence: TGTGCCAGCAGCTTGGATGGATCTGGTTCACCCCTCCACTTT. As protein: CASSLDGSGSPLHF.

To note about this clonotype: This sequence may be a read error, since a much larger clone differs from it by one base. The V gene is TRBV3-1, the J gene TRBJ2-3; D is possibly TRBD1 (6 bases). CDR3 length: 13 residues. Germline CDR1 is LGHDT and CDR2 is YNNKEL (reference sequence). CDR3 in amino acids: CASGQFSTDTQCF. Written as DNA, the CDR3 is TGTGCCAGTGGACAGTTTTCCACAGATACGCAGTGTTTT.

This clonotype was found a few times. The chain is built from TRBV19 and TRBJ2-1; 9 nucleotides align to TRBD2. The CDR3 is made up of 15 amino acids. V lost 5 bases to trimming and J lost 7 bases; unmatched junction nucleotides: 9. Germline values: CDR1 LNHDA, CDR2 SQIVND (reference sequence). The CDR3 nucleotides are TGTGCCAGTAGTTTCTCCGCGGGAGGGCCAAATGAGCAGTTCTTC. It translates to CASSFSAGGPNEQFF.

This clonotype was picked up many times. This chain joins TRBV9 and TRBJ2-6, with D uncertain. Trimming took off 4 bases at V and 4 bases at J, with 9 bases between the two ends. The CDR3 contains 14 residues. Germline V gene data show CDR1 as SGDLS and CDR2 as YYNGEE. The CDR3 DNA is TGTGCCAGCAGCCTACGCATCGGGGCCAACGTCCTGACTTTC. Translated: CASSLRIGANVLTF. The whole variable domain, filled in from reference TRBV9 and TRBJ2-6, reads DSGVTQTPKHLITATGQRVTLRCSPRSGDLSVYWYQQSLDQGLQFLIQYYNGEERAKGNILERFSAQQFPDLHSELNLSSLELGDSALYFCASSLRIGANVLTFGAGSRLTVL.

This clonotype came up many times. The chain combines TRBV9 with TRBJ2-5; D tentatively fits TRBD1 or TRBD2 (5 bases each). Per germline, CDR1 SGDLS and CDR2 YYNGEE. With 1 base removed from V and 5 bases from J, the gap between germline ends came to 12 bases. The length of the CDR3 is 14 residues. The CDR3 coding sequence is TGTGCCAGCAGCGTAAACACAGGAGGCGAGACCCAGTACTTC. Amino acids: CASSVNTGGETQYF.

This clonotype turned up a few times. The chain has TRBV20-1 and TRBJ2-2; TRBD2 aligns across 7 bases. After removal of 7 bases from V and 5 bases from J, the junction contained 10 bases not matched to a gene. This CDR3 region has 14 residues. The germline V gene encodes CDR1 DFQATT and CDR2 SNEGSKA (reference sequence). CDR3 DNA sequence: TGCAGTGTCAACGCGGGAGTGGATACCGGGGAGCTGTTTTTT. It translates to CSVNAGVDTGELFF.

This clonotype was counted ten times or more. The chain combines TRBV12-3 or TRBV12-4 with TRBJ1-6; D is possibly TRBD1 (5 bases). The CDR3 extends over 12 amino acids. V was cut by 6 bases and J by 9 bases, with 9 bases left in between. The CDR3 sequence: CASSRVSSPLHF. The CDR3 region has the DNA TGTGCCAGCAGCAGGGTCAGTTCACCCCTCCACTTT.